Each of the 3 T cell receptor beta chains below was sequenced from the same sample in a study of cytomegalovirus exposure and HLA in healthy donors. The table came from immunoSEQ multiplex PCR; TCRdb's copy has only in-frame clones and leaves some out. Among a few hundred thousand clones listed, 85% to 90% were seen once. The sequencing sample was made of PBMCs. The receptors were sampled from a woman aged 18-29 years in good health and CMV-seronegative.

This clone was observed many times. The chain couples TRBV7-9 to TRBJ1-1; D may be TRBD1 (5 bases). Germline CDR1 SEHNR, CDR2 FQNEAQ (reference sequence). The CDR3 is made up of 15 amino acids. V was pared by 8 bases and J by 7 bases, with 23 bases between. CDR3 sequence (DNA): TGTGCCAGCGGTGTCGCGGCGGACTTCGGGGGTGAAGCTTTCTTT. Its translation: CASGVAADFGGEAFF.

The chain is built from TRBV19 and TRBJ2-1; 10 nucleotides line up with TRBD2. V lost 5 bases to trimming and J lost 6 bases; unmatched junction nucleotides: 7. Per the germline V gene, CDR1 is LNHDA and CDR2 is SQIVND (reference sequence). The CDR3 length is 15 residues. This chain's CDR3 is CASSLQAGGINEQFF. CDR3 coding DNA: TGTGCCAGTAGTCTCCAAGCGGGAGGGATCAATGAGCAGTTCTTC.

The rearrangement uses TRBV6-1 and TRBJ1-5; D perhaps matches TRBD1 (5 bases). Germline V CDR1 and CDR2: MNHNS, SASEGT. The CDR3 covers 13 residues. Trimming took off 7 bases at V and 4 bases at J, with 11 bases between the two ends. In nucleotides, the CDR3 is TGTGCCAGCAACCTTGGGGGGAATCAGCCCCAGCATTTT. It specifies CASNLGGNQPQHF.